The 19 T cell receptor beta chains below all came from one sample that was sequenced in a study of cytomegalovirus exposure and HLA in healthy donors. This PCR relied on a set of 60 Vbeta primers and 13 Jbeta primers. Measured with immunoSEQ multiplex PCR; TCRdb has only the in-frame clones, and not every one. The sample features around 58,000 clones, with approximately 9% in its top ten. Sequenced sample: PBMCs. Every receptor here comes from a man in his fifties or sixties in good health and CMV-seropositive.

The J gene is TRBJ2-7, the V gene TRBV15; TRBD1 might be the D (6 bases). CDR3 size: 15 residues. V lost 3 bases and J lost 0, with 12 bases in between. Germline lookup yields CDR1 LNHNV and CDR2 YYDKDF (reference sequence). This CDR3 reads CATSSLRDTSYEQYF. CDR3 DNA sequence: TGTGCCACCAGCAGCCTCCGGGACACCTCCTACGAGCAGTACTTC.

The CDR3: CASSLDSIGGQFF. In DNA form, the CDR3 reads TGTGCCAGCAGCTTAGATAGTATCGGGGGGCAGTTCTTC. The gene calls are TRBV11-2 and TRBJ2-1, with D possibly TRBD2 on 6 matching bases. Germline-derived CDR1 and CDR2 are SGHAT and FQNNGV. This CDR3 is built from 13 residues. The V end lost 0 bases, the J end lost 12 bases, and 12 bases lay between the germline ends. Using reference TRBV11-2 and TRBJ2-1 for the parts outside the CDR3, the full variable domain is EAGVAQSPRYKIIEKRQSVAFWCNPISGHATLYWYQQILGQGPKLLIQFQNNGVVDDSQLPKDRFSAERLKGVDSTLKIQPAKLEDSAVYLCASSLDSIGGQFFGPGTRLTVL.

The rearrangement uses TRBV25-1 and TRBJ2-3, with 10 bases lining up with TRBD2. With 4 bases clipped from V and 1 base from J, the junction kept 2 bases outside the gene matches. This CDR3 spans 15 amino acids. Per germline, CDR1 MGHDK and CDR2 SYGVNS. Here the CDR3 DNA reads TGTGCCAGCAGTGCCGGGACTAGCGGCACAGATACGCAGTATTTT. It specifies CASSAGTSGTDTQYF.

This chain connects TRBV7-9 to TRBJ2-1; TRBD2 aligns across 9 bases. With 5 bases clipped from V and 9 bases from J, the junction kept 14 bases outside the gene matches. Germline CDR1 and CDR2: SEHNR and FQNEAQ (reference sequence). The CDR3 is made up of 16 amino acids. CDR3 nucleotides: TGTGCCAGCAGCGCCCCTCGCGGGAGGGCCAGGGGTGAGCAGTTCTTC. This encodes CASSAPRGRARGEQFF. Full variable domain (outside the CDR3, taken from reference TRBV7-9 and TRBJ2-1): DTGVSQNPRHKITKRGQNVTFRCDPISEHNRLYWYRQTLGQGPEFLTYFQNEAQLEKSRLLSDRFSAERPKGSFSTLEIQRTEQGDSAMYLCASSAPRGRARGEQFFGPGTRLTVL.

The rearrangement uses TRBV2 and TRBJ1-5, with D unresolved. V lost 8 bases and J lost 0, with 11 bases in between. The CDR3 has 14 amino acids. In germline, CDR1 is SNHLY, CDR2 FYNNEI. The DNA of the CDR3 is TGTGCCAGCGGGCAGGAATATAGCAATCAGCCCCAGCATTTT. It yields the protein CASGQEYSNQPQHF.

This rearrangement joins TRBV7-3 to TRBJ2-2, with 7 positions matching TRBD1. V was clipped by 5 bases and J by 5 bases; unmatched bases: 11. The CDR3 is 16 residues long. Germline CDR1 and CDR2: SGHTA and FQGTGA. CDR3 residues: CASSRNRGVGTGELFF. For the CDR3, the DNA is TGTGCCAGCAGCCGGAACAGGGGAGTGGGGACCGGGGAGCTGTTTTTT.

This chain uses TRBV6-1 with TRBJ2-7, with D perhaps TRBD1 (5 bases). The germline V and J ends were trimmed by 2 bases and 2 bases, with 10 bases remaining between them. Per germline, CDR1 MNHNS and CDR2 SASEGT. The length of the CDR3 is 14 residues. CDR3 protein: CASSEFGAAYEQYF. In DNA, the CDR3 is TGTGCCAGCAGTGAATTTGGGGCGGCCTACGAGCAGTACTTC.

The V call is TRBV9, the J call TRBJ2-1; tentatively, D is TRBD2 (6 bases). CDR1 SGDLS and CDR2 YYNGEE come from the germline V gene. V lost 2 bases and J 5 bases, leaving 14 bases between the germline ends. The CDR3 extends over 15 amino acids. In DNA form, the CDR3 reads TGTGCCAGCAGCGTGTGGGGGGATCGGAACAATGAGCAGTTCTTC. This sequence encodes CASSVWGDRNNEQFF.

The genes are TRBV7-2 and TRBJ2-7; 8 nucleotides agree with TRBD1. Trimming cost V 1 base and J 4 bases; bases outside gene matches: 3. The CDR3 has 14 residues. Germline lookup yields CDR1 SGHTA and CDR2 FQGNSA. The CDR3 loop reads CASSLGDRPYEQYF. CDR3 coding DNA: TGTGCCAGCAGCTTAGGGGACAGGCCGTACGAGCAGTACTTC.

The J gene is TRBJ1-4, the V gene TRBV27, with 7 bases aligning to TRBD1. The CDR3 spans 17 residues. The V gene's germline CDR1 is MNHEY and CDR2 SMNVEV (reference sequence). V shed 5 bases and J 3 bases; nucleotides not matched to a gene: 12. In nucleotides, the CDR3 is TGTGCCAGCAGTGACAGGGACGGTGAGGAGGCTAATGAAAAACTGTTTTTT. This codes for CASSDRDGEEANEKLFF.

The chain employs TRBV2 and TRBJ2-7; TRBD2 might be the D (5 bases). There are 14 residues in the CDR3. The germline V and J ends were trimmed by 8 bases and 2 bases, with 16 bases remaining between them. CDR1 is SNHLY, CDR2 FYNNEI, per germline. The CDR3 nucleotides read TGTGCCAGCGGGTCCGGGGTTCCCGCCTACGAGCAGTACTTC. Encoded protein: CASGSGVPAYEQYF.

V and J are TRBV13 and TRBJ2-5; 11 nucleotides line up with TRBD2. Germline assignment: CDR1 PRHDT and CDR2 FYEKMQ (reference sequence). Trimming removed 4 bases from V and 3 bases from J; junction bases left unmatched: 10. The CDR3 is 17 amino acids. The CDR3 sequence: CASSWALGLAVEETQYF. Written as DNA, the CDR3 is TGTGCCAGCAGCTGGGCCCTGGGACTAGCGGTAGAAGAGACCCAGTACTTC. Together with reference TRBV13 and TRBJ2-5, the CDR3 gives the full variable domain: AAGVIQSPRHLIKEKRETATLKCYPIPRHDTVYWYQQGPGQDPQFLISFYEKMQSDKGSIPDRFSAQQFSDYHSELNMSSLELGDSALYFCASSWALGLAVEETQYFGPGTRLLVL.

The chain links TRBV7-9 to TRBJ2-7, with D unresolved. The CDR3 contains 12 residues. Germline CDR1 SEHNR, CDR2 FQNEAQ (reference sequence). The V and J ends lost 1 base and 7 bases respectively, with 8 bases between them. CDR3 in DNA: TGTGCCAGCAGCTTAGGAGGTGGGGAGCAGTACTTC. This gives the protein CASSLGGGEQYF. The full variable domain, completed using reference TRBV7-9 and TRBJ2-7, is DTGVSQNPRHKITKRGQNVTFRCDPISEHNRLYWYRQTLGQGPEFLTYFQNEAQLEKSRLLSDRFSAERPKGSFSTLEIQRTEQGDSAMYLCASSLGGGEQYFGPGTRLTVT.

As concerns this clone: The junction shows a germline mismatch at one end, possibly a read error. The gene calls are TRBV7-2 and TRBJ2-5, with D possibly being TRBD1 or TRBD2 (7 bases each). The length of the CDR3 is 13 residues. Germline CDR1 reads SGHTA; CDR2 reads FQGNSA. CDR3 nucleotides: TGTGCCCGCAGGGGGAGGGGTGAAGAGACCCAGTACTTC. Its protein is CARRGRGEETQYF.

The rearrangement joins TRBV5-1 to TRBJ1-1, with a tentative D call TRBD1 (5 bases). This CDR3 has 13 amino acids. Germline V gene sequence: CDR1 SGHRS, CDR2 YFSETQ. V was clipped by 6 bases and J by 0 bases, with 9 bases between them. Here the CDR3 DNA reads TGCGCCAGCACCAGGGCTCTGAACACTGAAGCTTTCTTT. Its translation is CASTRALNTEAFF.

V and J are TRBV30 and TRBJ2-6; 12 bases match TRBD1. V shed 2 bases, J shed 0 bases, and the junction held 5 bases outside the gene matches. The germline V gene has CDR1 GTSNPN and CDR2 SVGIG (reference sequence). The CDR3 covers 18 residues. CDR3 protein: CAWSRGQGAFSGANVLTF. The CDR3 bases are TGTGCCTGGAGTAGGGGACAGGGGGCATTCTCTGGGGCCAACGTCCTGACTTTC. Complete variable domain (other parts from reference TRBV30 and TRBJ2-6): SQTIHQWPATLVQPVGSPLSLECTVEGTSNPNLYWYRQAAGRGLQLLFYSVGIGQISSEVPQNLSASRPQDRQFILSSKKLLLSDSGFYLCAWSRGQGAFSGANVLTFGAGSRLTVL.

The CDR3 is CASSVGTVSGNTIYF. Here the CDR3 DNA reads TGTGCCAGCAGCGTAGGTACGGTCTCTGGAAACACCATATATTTT. The chain is built from TRBV9 and TRBJ1-3, with D unclear. Germline V gene data show CDR1 as SGDLS and CDR2 as YYNGEE. This CDR3 has 15 residues. Trimming removed 0 bases at V and 0 bases at J, with 7 bases between.

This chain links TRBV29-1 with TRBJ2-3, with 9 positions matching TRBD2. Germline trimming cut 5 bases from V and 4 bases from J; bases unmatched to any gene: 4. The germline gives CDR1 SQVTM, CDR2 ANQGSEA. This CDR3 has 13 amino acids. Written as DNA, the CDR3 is TGCAGCGTTTTAGCGGGAGAGGCAGATACGCAGTATTTT. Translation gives CSVLAGEADTQYF.

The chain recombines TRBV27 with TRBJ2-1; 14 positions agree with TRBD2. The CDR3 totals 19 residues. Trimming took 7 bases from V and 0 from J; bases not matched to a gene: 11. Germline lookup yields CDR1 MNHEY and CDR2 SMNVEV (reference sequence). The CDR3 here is CASILRLAGGVSSYNEQFF. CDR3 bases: TGTGCCAGCATCCTCCGACTAGCGGGGGGGGTTAGCTCCTACAATGAGCAGTTCTTC.